The subject of this entry is one T cell receptor (beta chain). Sequenced by immunoSEQ multiplex PCR; TCRdb stores in-frame clones only, minus some. The sample contains over 4,000 clones, approximately 24% of which appear only once. The sample belongs to a study of tumour-infiltrating T cells in Burkitt lymphoma. About the study: Repertoire clonality predicted overall and progression-free survival.

The germline V gene has CDR1 SGDLS and CDR2 YYNGEE. Unmatched junction bases numbered 4, after V lost 3 bases and J lost 7 bases. This CDR3 spans 14 amino acids. The V call is TRBV9, the J call TRBJ2-5; 12 bases map to TRBD2. The clonotype was recovered from a human donor with diffuse large B-cell lymphoma. The specimen was tumor tissue. The CDR3 loop reads CASSARLAGATQYF. In DNA, the CDR3 is TGTGCCAGCAGCGCCCGACTAGCGGGAGCGACCCAGTACTTC.